At least ten counts were recorded for the clone carrying this T cell receptor (beta chain). This sample is drawn from a study of CD8+CD57+ T cells in acquired aplastic anemia. TCR beta VDJ combinations and CDR3 sequences were profiled from genomic DNA. One entry per CDR3 protein, called by TCRdb with MiXCR from the reads. The sample lists about 200,000 distinct CDR3 sequences; about half were seen once. CD8+CD57+ cell expansion, shown by flow cytometry, had occurred in the patients selected for sequencing. CDR3 length equals 13 residues. Germline V gives CDR1 SGHDN, CDR2 FVKESK. The ends lost 7 bases at V and 3 bases at J; junction bases unmatched: 5.

Sequenced: sorted CD4+, CD8+, or CD8+CD57+ T cells (not recorded which) from PBMCs. This clonotype originated in a human donor with aplastic anemia. The rearrangement joins TRBV14 to TRBJ1-2; TRBD1 matches at 7 bases. DNA for the CDR3: TGTGCCAGCATGGGGACAGCTTACTATGGCTACACCTTC. This encodes CASMGTAYYGYTF.